Reported below is one TCR beta chain. The entry originates in a study of T cells expressing NK-cell markers. The V gene's germline CDR1 is LGHNA and CDR2 YSLEER. This CDR3 is built from 13 residues. TCRdb reprocessed the 5' RACE reads; each CDR3 protein has one entry and no DNA is given. This sample contains approximately 550,000 distinct CDR3 sequences. This chain links TRBV4-3 with TRBJ2-7; TCRdb proposes TRBD1, but this gene call is untestable without DNA. Input material: blood T cells: a sorted CD56 or NKG2C T cell subset, CD4+ or CD8+ T cells, or bulk PBMC T cells (not recorded which). This sequence was found in a man between 18 and 29 years old in good health. CDR3 amino acids: CASASDRTYEQYF.